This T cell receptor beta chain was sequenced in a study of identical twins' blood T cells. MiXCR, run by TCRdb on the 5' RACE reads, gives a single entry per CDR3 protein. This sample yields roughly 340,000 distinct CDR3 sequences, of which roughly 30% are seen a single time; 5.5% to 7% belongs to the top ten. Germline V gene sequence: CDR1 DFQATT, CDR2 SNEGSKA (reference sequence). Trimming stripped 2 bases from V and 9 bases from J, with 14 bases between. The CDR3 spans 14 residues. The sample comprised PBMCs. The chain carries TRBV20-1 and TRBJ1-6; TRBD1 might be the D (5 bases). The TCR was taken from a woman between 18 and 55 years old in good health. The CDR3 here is CSARRGRETSPLHF. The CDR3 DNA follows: TGCAGTGCTAGAAGGGGACGGGAGACTTCACCCCTCCACTTT.